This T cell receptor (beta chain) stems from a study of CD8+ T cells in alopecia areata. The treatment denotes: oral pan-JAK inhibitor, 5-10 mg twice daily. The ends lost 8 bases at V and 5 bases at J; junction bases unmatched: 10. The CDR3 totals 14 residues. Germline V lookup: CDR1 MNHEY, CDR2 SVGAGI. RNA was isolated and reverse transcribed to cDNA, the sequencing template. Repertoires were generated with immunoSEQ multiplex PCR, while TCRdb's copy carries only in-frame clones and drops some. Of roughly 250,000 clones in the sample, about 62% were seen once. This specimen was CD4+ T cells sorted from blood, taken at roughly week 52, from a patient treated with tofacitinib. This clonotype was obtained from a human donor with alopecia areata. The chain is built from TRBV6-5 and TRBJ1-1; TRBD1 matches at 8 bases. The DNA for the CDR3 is TGTGCCAGCGGTAACACAGGGGGAGAGACTGAAGCTTTCTTT. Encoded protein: CASGNTGGETEAFF.